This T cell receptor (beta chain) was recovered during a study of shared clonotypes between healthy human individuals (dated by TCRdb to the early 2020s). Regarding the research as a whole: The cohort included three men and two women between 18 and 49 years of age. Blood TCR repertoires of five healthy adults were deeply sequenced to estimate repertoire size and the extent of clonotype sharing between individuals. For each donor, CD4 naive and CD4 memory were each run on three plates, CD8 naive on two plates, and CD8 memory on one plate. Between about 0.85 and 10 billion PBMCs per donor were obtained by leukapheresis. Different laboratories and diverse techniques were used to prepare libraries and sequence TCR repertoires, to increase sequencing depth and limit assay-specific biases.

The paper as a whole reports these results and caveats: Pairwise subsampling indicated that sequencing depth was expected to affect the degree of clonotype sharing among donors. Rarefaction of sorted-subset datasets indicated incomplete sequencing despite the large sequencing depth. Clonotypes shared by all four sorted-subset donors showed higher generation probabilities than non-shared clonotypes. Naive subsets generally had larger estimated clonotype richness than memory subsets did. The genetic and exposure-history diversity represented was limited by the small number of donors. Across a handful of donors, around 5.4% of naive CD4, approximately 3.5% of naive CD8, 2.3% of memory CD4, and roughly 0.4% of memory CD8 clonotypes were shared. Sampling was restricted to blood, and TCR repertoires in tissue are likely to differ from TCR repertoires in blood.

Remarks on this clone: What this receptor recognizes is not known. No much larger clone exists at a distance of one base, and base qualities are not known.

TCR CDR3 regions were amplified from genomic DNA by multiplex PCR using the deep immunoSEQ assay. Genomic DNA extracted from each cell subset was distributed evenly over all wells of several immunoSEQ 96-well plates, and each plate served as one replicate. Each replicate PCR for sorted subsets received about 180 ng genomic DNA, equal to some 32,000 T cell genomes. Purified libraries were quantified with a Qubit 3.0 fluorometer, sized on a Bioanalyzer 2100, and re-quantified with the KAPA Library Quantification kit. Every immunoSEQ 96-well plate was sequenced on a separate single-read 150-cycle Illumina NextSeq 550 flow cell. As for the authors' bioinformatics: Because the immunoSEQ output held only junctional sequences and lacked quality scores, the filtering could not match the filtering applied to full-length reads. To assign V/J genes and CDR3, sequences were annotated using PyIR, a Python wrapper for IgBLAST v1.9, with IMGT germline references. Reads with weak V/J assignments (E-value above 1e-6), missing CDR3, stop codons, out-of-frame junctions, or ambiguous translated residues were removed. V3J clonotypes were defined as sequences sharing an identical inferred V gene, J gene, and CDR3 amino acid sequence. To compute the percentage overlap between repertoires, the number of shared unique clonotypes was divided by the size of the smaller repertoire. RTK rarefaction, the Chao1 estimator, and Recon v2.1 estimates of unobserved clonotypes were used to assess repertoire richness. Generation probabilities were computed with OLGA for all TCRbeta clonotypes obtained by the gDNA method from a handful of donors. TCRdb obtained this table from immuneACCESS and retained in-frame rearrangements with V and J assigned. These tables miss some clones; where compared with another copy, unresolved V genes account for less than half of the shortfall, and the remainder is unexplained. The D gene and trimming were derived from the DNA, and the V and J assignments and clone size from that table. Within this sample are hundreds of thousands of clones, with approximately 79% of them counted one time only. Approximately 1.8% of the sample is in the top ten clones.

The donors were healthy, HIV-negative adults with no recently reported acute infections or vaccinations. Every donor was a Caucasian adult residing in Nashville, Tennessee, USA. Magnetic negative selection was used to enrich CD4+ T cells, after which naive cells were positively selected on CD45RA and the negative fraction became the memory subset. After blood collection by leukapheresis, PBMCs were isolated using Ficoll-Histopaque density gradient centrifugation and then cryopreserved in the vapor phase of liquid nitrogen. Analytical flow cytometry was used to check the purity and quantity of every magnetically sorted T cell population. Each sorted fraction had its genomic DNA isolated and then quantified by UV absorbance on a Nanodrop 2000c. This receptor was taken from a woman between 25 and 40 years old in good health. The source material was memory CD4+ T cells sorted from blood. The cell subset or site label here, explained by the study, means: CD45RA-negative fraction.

The DNA sequence follows: TGTGCCAGCAGCCAAGGACTAGCGTACAATGAGCAGTTCTTC. Protein translation: CASSQGLAYNEQFF. The rearrangement joined TRBV7-3 to TRBJ2-1; TRBD2 aligns with 9 central bases. V loses 5 bases at its end and J loses 4 bases; junction bases beyond the gene matches: 3. Measured from the cysteine to the phenylalanine, the CDR3 is 14 residues long. The retained sequence is limited to the CDR3, 42 bases, with the frame set at the first base. CDR1 and CDR2 (SGHTA, FQGTGA) derive from the germline V gene.